This entry describes one T cell receptor beta chain. Germline CDR1 LGHNA, CDR2 YSLEER. This CDR3 has 15 residues. Trimming removed 2 bases at V and 0 bases at J, with 9 bases between. The source of the sample is a study of response to subunit inactivated influenza vaccine. TCRdb passed the RT-PCR reads through MiXCR, listing each CDR3 protein once. The table includes hundreds of thousands of distinct CDR3 sequences, about 11% detected once. The sample was also reused in another study, on T cells expressing NK-cell markers. That work states: The authors generated TCR beta cDNA through 5'RACE template switching with UMIs. Sorted CD3+CD56+NKG2C+, CD3+CD56+NKG2C- and CD3+CD56-NKG2C+ T-cell subsets were beta-chain profiled. Several experiments employed an anti-gamma-delta TCR antibody to confine sorting to alpha-beta TCR T cells. One observes that, in a few donors, these clonotypes were also the leading ones within the CD3+CD56-NKG2C+ fraction.

The clonotype originates from a man aged 45-65 years who received an inactivated influenza vaccine. The sample here was PBMCs from blood, taken on the day of vaccination. The rearrangement links TRBV4-3 to TRBJ2-3; unclear D gene. In DNA, the CDR3 is TGCGCCAGCAGCCAAAACCTCGGGAGCACAGATACGCAGTATTTT. As protein: CASSQNLGSTDTQYF.